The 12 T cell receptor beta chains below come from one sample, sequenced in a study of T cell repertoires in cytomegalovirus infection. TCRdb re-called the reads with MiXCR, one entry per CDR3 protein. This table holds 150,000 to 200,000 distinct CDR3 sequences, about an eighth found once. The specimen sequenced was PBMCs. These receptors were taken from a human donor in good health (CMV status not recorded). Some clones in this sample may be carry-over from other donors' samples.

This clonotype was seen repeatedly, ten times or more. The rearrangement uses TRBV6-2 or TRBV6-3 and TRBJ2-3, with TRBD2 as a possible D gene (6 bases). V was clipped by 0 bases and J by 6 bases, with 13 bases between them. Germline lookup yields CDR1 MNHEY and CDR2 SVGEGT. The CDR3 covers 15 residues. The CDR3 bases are TGTGCCAGCAGTTACTCGACGGGAGTAGGCGATACGCAGTATTTT. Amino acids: CASSYSTGVGDTQYF.

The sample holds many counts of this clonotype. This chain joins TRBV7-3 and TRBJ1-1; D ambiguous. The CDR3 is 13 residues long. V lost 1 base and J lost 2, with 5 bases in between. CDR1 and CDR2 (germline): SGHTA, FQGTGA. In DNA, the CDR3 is TGTGCCAGCAGCTTAATCACAAACACTGAAGCTTTCTTT. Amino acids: CASSLITNTEAFF.

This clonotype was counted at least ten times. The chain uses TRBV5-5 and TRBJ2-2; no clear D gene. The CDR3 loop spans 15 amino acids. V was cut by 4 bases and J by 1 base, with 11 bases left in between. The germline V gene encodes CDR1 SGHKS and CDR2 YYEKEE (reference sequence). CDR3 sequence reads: CASSVQAENTGELFF. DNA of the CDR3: TGTGCCAGCAGCGTCCAGGCAGAGAACACCGGGGAGCTGTTTTTT.

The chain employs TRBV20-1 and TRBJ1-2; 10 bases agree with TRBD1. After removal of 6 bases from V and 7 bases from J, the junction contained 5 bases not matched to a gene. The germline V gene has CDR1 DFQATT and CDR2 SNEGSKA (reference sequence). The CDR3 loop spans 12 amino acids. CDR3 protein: CSARQGAIGYTF. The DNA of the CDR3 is TGCAGTGCCCGACAGGGGGCGATTGGCTACACCTTC.

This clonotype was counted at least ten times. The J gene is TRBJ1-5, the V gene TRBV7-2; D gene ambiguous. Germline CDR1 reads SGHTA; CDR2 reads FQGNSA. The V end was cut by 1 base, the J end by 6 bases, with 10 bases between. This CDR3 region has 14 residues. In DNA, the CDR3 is TGTGCCAGCAGCTTAGACCTCCTTAGTCAGCCCCAGCATTTT. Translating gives CASSLDLLSQPQHF.

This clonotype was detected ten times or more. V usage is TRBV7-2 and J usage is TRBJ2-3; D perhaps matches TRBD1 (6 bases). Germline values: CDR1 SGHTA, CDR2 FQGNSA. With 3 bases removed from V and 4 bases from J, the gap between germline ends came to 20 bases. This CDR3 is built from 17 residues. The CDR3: CASSFRGRSGVPDTQYF. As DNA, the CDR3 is TGTGCCAGCAGCTTCAGGGGCCGATCAGGGGTCCCAGATACGCAGTATTTT.

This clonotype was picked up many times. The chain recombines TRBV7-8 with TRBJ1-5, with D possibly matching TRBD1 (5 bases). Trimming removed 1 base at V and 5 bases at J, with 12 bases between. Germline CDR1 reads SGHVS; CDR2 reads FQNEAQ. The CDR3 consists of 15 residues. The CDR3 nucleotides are TGTGCCAGCAGCTTAGTAGCAGGGTGGGATCAGCCCCAGCATTTT. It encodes CASSLVAGWDQPQHF.

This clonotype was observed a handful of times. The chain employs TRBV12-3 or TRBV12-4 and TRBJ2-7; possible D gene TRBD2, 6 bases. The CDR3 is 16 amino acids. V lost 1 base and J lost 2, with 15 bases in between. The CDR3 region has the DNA TGTGCCAGCAGTTTAGACTCCGGGACTCCGACCTACGAGCAGTACTTC. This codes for CASSLDSGTPTYEQYF.

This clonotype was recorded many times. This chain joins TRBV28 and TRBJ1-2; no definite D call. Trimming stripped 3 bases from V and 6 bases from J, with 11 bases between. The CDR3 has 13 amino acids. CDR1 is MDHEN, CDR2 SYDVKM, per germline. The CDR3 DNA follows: TGTGCCAGCAGTTTTAGGGTGATCCATGGCTACACCTTC. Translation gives CASSFRVIHGYTF.

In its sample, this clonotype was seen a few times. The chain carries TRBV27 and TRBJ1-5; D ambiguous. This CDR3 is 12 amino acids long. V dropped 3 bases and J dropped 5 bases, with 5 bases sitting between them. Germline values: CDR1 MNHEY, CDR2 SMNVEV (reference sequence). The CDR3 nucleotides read TGTGCCAGCAGTTTCCTCCATCAGCCCCAGCATTTT. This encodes CASSFLHQPQHF.

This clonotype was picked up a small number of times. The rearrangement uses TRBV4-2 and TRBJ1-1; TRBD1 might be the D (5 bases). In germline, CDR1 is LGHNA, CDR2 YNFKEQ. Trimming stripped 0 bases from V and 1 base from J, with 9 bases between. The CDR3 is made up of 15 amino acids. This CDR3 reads CASSQEGPTNTEAFF. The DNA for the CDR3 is TGTGCCAGCAGCCAAGAGGGACCGACGAACACTGAAGCTTTCTTT.

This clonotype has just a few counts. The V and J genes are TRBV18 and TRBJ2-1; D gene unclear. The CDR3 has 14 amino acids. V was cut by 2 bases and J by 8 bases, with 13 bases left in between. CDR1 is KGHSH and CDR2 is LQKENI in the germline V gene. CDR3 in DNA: TGTGCCAGCTCACCATTAACGGTCGAGCATGAGCAGTTCTTC. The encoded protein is CASSPLTVEHEQFF.